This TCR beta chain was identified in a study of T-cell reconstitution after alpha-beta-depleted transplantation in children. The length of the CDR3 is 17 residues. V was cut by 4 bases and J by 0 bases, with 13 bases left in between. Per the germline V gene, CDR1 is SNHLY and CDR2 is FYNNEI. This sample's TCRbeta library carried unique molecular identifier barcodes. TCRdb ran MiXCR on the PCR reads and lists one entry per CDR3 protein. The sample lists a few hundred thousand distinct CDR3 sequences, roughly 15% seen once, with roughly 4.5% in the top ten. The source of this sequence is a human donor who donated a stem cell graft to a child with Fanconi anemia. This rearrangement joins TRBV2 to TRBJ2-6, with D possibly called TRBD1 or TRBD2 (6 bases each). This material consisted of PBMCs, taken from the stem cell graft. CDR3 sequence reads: CASSGGGGSSGANVLTF. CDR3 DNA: TGTGCCAGCAGTGGAGGAGGGGGATCCTCTGGGGCCAACGTCCTGACTTTC.